The 30 T cell receptor beta chains below were found in one sample sequenced in a study of T cell changes during pregnancy in multiple sclerosis. Clones were sequenced by immunoSEQ multiplex PCR, and TCRdb holds only the in-frame ones, with some missing. The table has some 87,000 clones, more than 90% seen once. The input for sequencing was peripheral blood, taken in the second trimester of pregnancy. The receptors derive from a female donor with multiple sclerosis, enrolled in a pregnancy study.

This clone occurred once. This chain joins TRBV30 and TRBJ2-1; D gene uncertain. CDR1 and CDR2 from the germline V gene are GTSNPN and SVGIG (reference sequence). Trimming pared 3 bases from V and 4 bases from J, leaving 7 bases between. CDR3 size: 12 residues. CDR3 nucleotide sequence: TGTGCCTGGAGCGAGATGTACAATGAGCAGTTCTTC. This encodes CAWSEMYNEQFF.

V usage is TRBV7-2 and J usage is TRBJ1-2, with 8 nucleotides matching TRBD1. Trimming removed 1 base from V and 4 bases from J; junction bases left unmatched: 8. Germline V gives CDR1 SGHTA, CDR2 FQGNSA. The CDR3 extends over 16 amino acids. CDR3 bases: TGTGCCAGCAGCTTAGGGACAGGGCTTACTCTCTATGGCTACACCTTC. This translates into CASSLGTGLTLYGYTF.

The DNA for the CDR3 is TGTGCCAGCAGCCCCTCACCGGGACAGACCACAGATACGCAGTATTTT. Residues: CASSPSPGQTTDTQYF. This chain uses TRBV4-2 with TRBJ2-3, with 7 bases fitting TRBD1. With V trimmed by 4 bases and J by 2 bases, 9 bases remained unmatched. Per the germline V gene, CDR1 is LGHNA and CDR2 is YNFKEQ. This CDR3 is 16 amino acids long.

A single count supports this clone. The rearrangement uses TRBV6-6 and TRBJ2-3, with D tentatively TRBD2 (5 bases). V was trimmed by 5 bases and J by 5 bases, leaving 11 bases between them. This CDR3 is built from 13 residues. Germline V lookup: CDR1 MNHNY, CDR2 SVGAGI (reference sequence). The CDR3 sequence is CASSERLGDTQYF. The CDR3 nucleotides read TGTGCCAGCAGTGAGCGGCTGGGAGATACGCAGTATTTT.

The chain combines TRBV4-3 with TRBJ1-1, with D perhaps TRBD1 (6 bases). The germline V gene has CDR1 LGHNA and CDR2 YSLEER. CDR3 length: 15 amino acids. With 3 bases removed from V and 6 bases from J, the gap between germline ends came to 17 bases. CDR3 DNA sequence: TGCGCCAGCAGCCAGGACGACAGGACGTCCGCTGAAGCTTTCTTT. It yields the protein CASSQDDRTSAEAFF.

This chain connects TRBV6-1 to TRBJ2-3; unclear D gene. Trimming shortened V by 0 bases and J by 2 bases, and 6 bases separated the two germline ends. The germline V gene has CDR1 MNHNS and CDR2 SASEGT. This CDR3 is 14 amino acids long. CDR3: CASSEAEHTDTQYF. DNA for the CDR3: TGTGCCAGCAGTGAAGCCGAGCACACAGATACGCAGTATTTT.

The rearrangement uses TRBV29-1 and TRBJ1-1; TRBD1 agrees at 7 bases. The CDR3 is 13 amino acids. Unmatched junction bases numbered 2, after V lost 1 base and J lost 3 bases. CDR1 and CDR2 (germline): SQVTM, ANQGSEA. The DNA for the CDR3 is TGCAGCGTTGAAGGCAGGGGGTACACTGAAGCTTTCTTT. Its protein is CSVEGRGYTEAFF.

The chain carries TRBV10-3 and TRBJ2-1, with 7 bases identical to TRBD2. The CDR3 extends over 16 amino acids. Unmatched junction bases numbered 15, after V lost 6 bases and J lost 7 bases. Germline values: CDR1 ENHRY, CDR2 SYGVKD. CDR3 residues: CAIRDQSGTARNEQFF. For the CDR3, the DNA is TGTGCCATCAGAGATCAGAGCGGGACCGCCAGAAATGAGCAGTTCTTC.

J is TRBJ1-2 and V is TRBV5-6, with D perhaps TRBD1 (5 bases). The V end was cut by 0 bases, the J end by 10 bases, with 7 bases between. Germline CDR1 is SGHDT and CDR2 is YYEEEE. This CDR3 spans 11 amino acids. The CDR3 nucleotides read TGTGCCAGCAGCTTGGGCAGGGACTACACCTTC. It translates to CASSLGRDYTF. Full variable domain (remainder filled in from reference TRBV5-6 and TRBJ1-2): DAGVTQSPTHLIKTRGQQVTLRCSPKSGHDTVSWYQQALGQGPQFIFQYYEEEERQRGNFPDRFSGHQFPNYSSELNVNALLLGDSALYLCASSLGRDYTFGSGTRLTVV.

The J gene is TRBJ2-4, the V gene TRBV21-1; the table names TRBD1, a call not compared with the DNA. TRBV21-1 is an annotated pseudogene. The CDR3 totals 17 residues. This CDR3 reads CASGTPTGEIAKNIQYF. CDR3 sequence (DNA): TGTGCCAGCGGAACACCAACAGGAGAGATAGCCAAAAACATTCAGTACTTC.

The chain links TRBV28 to TRBJ2-7; TRBD2 matches at 9 bases. Germline V gene lookup returns CDR1 MDHEN and CDR2 SYDVKM. V lost 1 base to trimming and J lost 3 bases; unmatched junction nucleotides: 10. CDR3 length: 17 residues. CDR3: CASSLLSSGKRGYEQYF. CDR3 nucleotide sequence: TGTGCCAGCAGTTTATTGTCTAGCGGGAAAAGAGGCTACGAGCAGTACTTC.

The rearrangement links TRBV6-1 to TRBJ2-2, with D maybe TRBD2 (6 bases). The V end was cut by 0 bases, the J end by 6 bases, with 11 bases between. Looked up from germline, CDR1 is MNHNS and CDR2 is SASEGT. The CDR3 is 15 residues long. The chain's CDR3 is CASSEAAGNPGELFF. CDR3 nucleotide sequence: TGTGCCAGCAGTGAAGCGGCGGGAAACCCCGGGGAGCTGTTTTTT.

The chain couples TRBV18 to TRBJ1-5; TRBD1 is a possible D gene (5 bases). Trimming shortened V by 3 bases and J by 0 bases, and 18 bases separated the two germline ends. Per the germline V gene, CDR1 is KGHSH and CDR2 is LQKENI. This CDR3 region has 18 residues. CDR3 protein: CASSPQPIQQASNQPQHF. The CDR3, as DNA: TGTGCCAGCTCACCTCAGCCAATCCAACAGGCTAGCAATCAGCCCCAGCATTTT.

The chain links TRBV4-1 to TRBJ2-7; D call uncertain. There are 13 residues in the CDR3. The V and J ends lost 4 bases and 0 bases respectively, with 7 bases between them. Germline-derived CDR1 and CDR2 are MGHRA and YSYEKL. Here the CDR3 reads CASSLTDSYEQYF. The DNA for the CDR3 is TGCGCCAGCAGCCTGACTGACTCCTACGAGCAGTACTTC.

The rearrangement uses TRBV19 and TRBJ2-2; the D gene is possibly TRBD2 (5 bases). This CDR3 region has 14 residues. The V end was cut by 10 bases, the J end by 1 base, with 13 bases between. From germline, CDR1 is LNHDA and CDR2 SQIVND (reference sequence). In DNA form, the CDR3 reads TGTGCCACTGAGCGGAAAAGGAACACCGGGGAGCTGTTTTTT. Amino acids: CATERKRNTGELFF. The complete variable domain, with remaining parts taken from reference TRBV19 and TRBJ2-2, reads DGGITQSPKYLFRKEGQNVTLSCEQNLNHDAMYWYRQDPGQGLRLIYYSQIVNDFQKGDIAEGYSVSREKKESFPLTVTSAQKNPTAFYLCATERKRNTGELFFGEGSRLTVL.

A single count supports this clone. The chain is built from TRBV5-1 and TRBJ2-1; 8 bases fit TRBD2. CDR1 is SGHRS and CDR2 is YFSETQ in the germline V gene. Unmatched junction bases numbered 2, after V lost 0 bases and J lost 0 bases. This CDR3 is 16 amino acids long. This CDR3 reads CASSLGLASSYNEQFF. CDR3 nucleotide sequence: TGCGCCAGCAGCTTGGGACTAGCGAGCTCCTACAATGAGCAGTTCTTC.

J is TRBJ2-1 and V is TRBV2, with TRBD2 matching over 12 bases. CDR1 SNHLY and CDR2 FYNNEI come from the germline V gene. This CDR3 has 14 amino acids. After removal of 3 bases from V and 9 bases from J, the junction contained 3 bases not matched to a gene. The CDR3 reads CASSETSGSFEQFF. The CDR3 nucleotides read TGTGCCAGCAGTGAGACTAGCGGGAGCTTTGAGCAGTTCTTC.

The count of this clone is one. This chain joins TRBV19 and TRBJ1-1; D may be TRBD1 (5 bases). This CDR3 is built from 11 residues. Germline assignment: CDR1 LNHDA and CDR2 SQIVND (reference sequence). V was pared by 6 bases and J by 7 bases, with 9 bases between. DNA of the CDR3: TGTGCCAGTAGAAGGGGTTTTGAAGCTTTCTTT. It encodes CASRRGFEAFF.

The chain combines TRBV5-1 with TRBJ2-3; TRBD2 matches at 8 bases. The V gene end was trimmed by 5 bases and the J gene end by 3 bases; junction bases not matched to a gene: 11. This CDR3 has 16 amino acids. The germline gives CDR1 SGHRS, CDR2 YFSETQ. In DNA form, the CDR3 reads TGCGCCAGCAGACCAAGAAGCGGGAGTGGTACAGATACGCAGTATTTT. This encodes CASRPRSGSGTDTQYF.

The chain links TRBV2 to TRBJ2-3; perhaps TRBD2 as D (5 bases). The CDR3 consists of 15 residues. V was clipped by 6 bases and J by 3 bases, with 16 bases between them. CDR1 and CDR2 from the germline V gene are SNHLY and FYNNEI. The CDR3 DNA follows: TGTGCCAGCAGCCCGAGACTAAAGGCAACAGATACGCAGTATTTT. It translates to CASSPRLKATDTQYF.

The chain recombines TRBV29-1 with TRBJ2-2, with 8 bases fitting TRBD1. Trimming removed 6 bases from V and 0 bases from J; junction bases left unmatched: 3. This CDR3 spans 14 amino acids. Germline lookup yields CDR1 SQVTM and CDR2 ANQGSEA. The CDR3 reads CSVSGQANTGELFF. Here the CDR3 DNA reads TGCAGCGTATCGGGACAGGCGAACACCGGGGAGCTGTTTTTT.

V and J are TRBV6-5 and TRBJ2-1; TRBD2 might be the D (5 bases). The CDR3 covers 14 residues. Germline V CDR1 and CDR2: MNHEY, SVGAGI. With 7 bases removed from V and 8 bases from J, the gap between germline ends came to 18 bases. DNA of the CDR3: TGTGCCAGCAATGATCCGGGGAGAAGCGATGAGCAGTTCTTC. It yields the protein CASNDPGRSDEQFF.

The chain combines TRBV28 with TRBJ1-2; no clear D. This CDR3 contains 14 residues. CDR1 and CDR2 (germline): MDHEN, SYDVKM. Between the trimmed V and J ends, which lost 2 bases and 2 bases, there was a span of 9 bases. The CDR3 loop is CASSLRESNYGYTF. The CDR3 nucleotides are TGTGCCAGCAGTTTACGGGAAAGCAACTATGGCTACACCTTC.

This clone was detected once. The chain recombines TRBV19 with TRBJ1-1, with TRBD1 matching over 8 bases. This CDR3 region has 15 residues. Looked up from germline, CDR1 is LNHDA and CDR2 is SQIVND (reference sequence). V shed 3 bases and J 7 bases; nucleotides not matched to a gene: 10. Here the CDR3 reads CASSIGGRGLVEAFF. DNA of the CDR3: TGTGCCAGTAGTATCGGGGGCAGGGGGCTGGTTGAAGCTTTCTTT. The full variable domain, completed using reference TRBV19 and TRBJ1-1, is DGGITQSPKYLFRKEGQNVTLSCEQNLNHDAMYWYRQDPGQGLRLIYYSQIVNDFQKGDIAEGYSVSREKKESFPLTVTSAQKNPTAFYLCASSIGGRGLVEAFFGQGTRLTVV.

The chain couples TRBV5-1 to TRBJ1-1, with 8 bases lining up with TRBD1. The V gene's germline CDR1 is SGHRS and CDR2 YFSETQ. This CDR3 has 14 residues. With V trimmed by 4 bases and J by 2 bases, 4 bases remained unmatched. In DNA form, the CDR3 reads TGCGCCAGCAGCACGGGACAGGTCAACACTGAAGCTTTCTTT. Translation: CASSTGQVNTEAFF.

This sequence joins TRBV7-2 and TRBJ2-7, with TRBD1 identical over 11 bases. Germline CDR1 is SGHTA and CDR2 is FQGNSA. J gave up 4 bases and V 5 bases, and 10 bases lay outside the gene matches. The CDR3 loop spans 16 amino acids. The CDR3 here is CASSQNLGQGAYEQYF. The CDR3 coding sequence is TGTGCCAGCAGCCAGAATCTAGGACAGGGGGCTTACGAGCAGTACTTC.

The J gene is TRBJ2-1, the V gene TRBV27, with TRBD2 matching over 9 bases. There are 15 residues in the CDR3. Germline CDR1 is MNHEY and CDR2 is SMNVEV (reference sequence). With V trimmed by 3 bases and J by 6 bases, 6 bases remained unmatched. CDR3 in DNA: TGTGCCAGCAGTTTTAGCGGGAGTACAGGCAATGAGCAGTTCTTC. Translating gives CASSFSGSTGNEQFF.

The rearrangement joins TRBV29-1 to TRBJ1-2; D is undetermined. The germline gives CDR1 SQVTM, CDR2 ANQGSEA. Trimming removed 7 bases at V and 8 bases at J, with 17 bases between. The CDR3 contains 12 residues. The CDR3 sequence is CSAKGPRGGYTF. As DNA, the CDR3 is TGCAGCGCCAAAGGCCCCCGGGGAGGCTACACCTTC.

V is TRBV10-3 and J is TRBJ2-1, with 8 bases identical to TRBD1. CDR1 and CDR2 from the germline V gene are ENHRY and SYGVKD. J gave up 3 bases and V 8 bases, and 6 bases lay outside the gene matches. The CDR3 extends over 14 amino acids. The CDR3 loop reads CAIRTGFGYNEQFF. DNA for the CDR3: TGTGCCATCCGGACAGGGTTCGGCTACAATGAGCAGTTCTTC.

This chain connects TRBV13 to TRBJ2-7, with a possible D match to TRBD1 (5 bases). The CDR3 sequence is 14 residues long. V was trimmed by 3 bases and J by 0 bases, leaving 9 bases between them. Per germline, CDR1 PRHDT and CDR2 FYEKMQ (reference sequence). The CDR3 spells CASSFNQGSYEQYF. CDR3 nucleotides: TGTGCCAGCAGCTTCAACCAGGGCTCCTACGAGCAGTACTTC.